This TCR beta chain was sequenced during a study of T cell repertoires in cytomegalovirus infection. About the study: TCR beta signatures that were public indicated CMV infection and matching HLA type. Study-wide results and caveats: Dominant in the ex vivo response were TCR beta clonotypes restricted by HLA-C and specific for CMV.

A few counts support this clonotype. Its antigen is currently unknown. The ends lost 6 bases at V and 9 bases at J; junction bases unmatched: 12. This CDR3 spans 15 amino acids. Via MiXCR, TCRdb re-called the reads, giving one row per CDR3 protein. The table lists under 850,000 distinct CDR3 sequences, 35% to 45% of them singletons, with 2.8% in the top ten. The J gene is TRBJ2-1, the V gene TRBV12-3 or TRBV12-4; 9 positions agree with TRBD1. The sample consisted of PBMCs. This sequence was found in a human donor in good health (CMV status not recorded). Some clones in this sample may be carry-over from other donors' samples. CDR3 nucleotides: TGTGCCAGCAGATCTGACAGGGGGAAAGAGGGTGAGCAGTTCTTC. Amino acids: CASRSDRGKEGEQFF.